Below are 9 T cell receptor beta chains sequenced from a single sample in a study of blood T cell repertoires in COVID-19. Generated by immunoSEQ multiplex PCR, the TCRdb table keeps only in-frame clones and is missing some. This table has 260,000 or so clones, around four fifths appearing once. Input material: PBMCs or T cells enriched from blood (not recorded which). These TCRs come from a woman between 40 and 55 years old who had been exposed to COVID-19.

The chain recombines TRBV7-9 with TRBJ2-7, with D possibly TRBD1 on 8 matching bases. Germline V CDR1 and CDR2: SEHNR, FQNEAQ (reference sequence). This CDR3 comprises 14 residues. V lost 2 bases and J lost 2, with 10 bases in between. In DNA form, the CDR3 reads TGTGCCAGCAGCTTAACAGGGGGGGCCTACGAGCAGTACTTC. Translated, it gives CASSLTGGAYEQYF.

The rearrangement links TRBV3-1 (or the pseudogene TRBV3-2) to TRBJ1-3, with 8 bases aligning to TRBD1. Per the germline V gene, CDR1 is LGHDT and CDR2 is YNNKEL (reference sequence). V gave up 4 bases and J gave up 2 bases; unmatched junction bases: 1. This CDR3 contains 14 residues. The CDR3 reads CASSRQGTGNTIYF. The CDR3 coding sequence is TGTGCCAGCAGCCGACAGGGGACTGGAAACACCATATATTTT.

The chain has TRBV15 and TRBJ1-1; D is ambiguous. From germline, CDR1 is LNHNV and CDR2 YYDKDF (reference sequence). CDR3 length: 13 amino acids. Trimming took 8 bases from V and 1 from J, leaving 11 bases between them. Here the CDR3 DNA reads TGTGCCACCCAACTGGGGAGGAACACTGAAGCTTTCTTT. This sequence encodes CATQLGRNTEAFF.

This chain links TRBV18 with TRBJ1-4; a possible D gene is TRBD1 (6 bases). This CDR3 comprises 15 residues. Trimming removed 0 bases at V and 8 bases at J, with 13 bases between. The germline V gene has CDR1 KGHSH and CDR2 LQKENI. CDR3 DNA sequence: TGTGCCAGCTCACCACCGGGGACAATAAGGGAAAAACTGTTTTTT. Protein: CASSPPGTIREKLFF. The entire variable domain, with the rest obtained from reference TRBV18 and TRBJ1-4, is as follows: NAGVMQNPRHLVRRRGQEARLRCSPMKGHSHVYWYRQLPEEGLKFMVYLQKENIIDESGMPKERFSAEFPKEGPSILRIQQVVRGDSAAYFCASSPPGTIREKLFFGSGTQLSVL.

This clone has only one observation. The chain employs TRBV7-8 and TRBJ2-2; TRBD1 is a possible D gene (5 bases). CDR1 is SGHVS, CDR2 FQNEAQ, per germline. CDR3 length: 16 amino acids. Trimming stripped 5 bases from V and 2 bases from J, with 15 bases between. This CDR3 is CASSLGPQGNTGELFF. DNA for the CDR3: TGTGCCAGCAGCCTCGGGCCTCAGGGAAACACCGGGGAGCTGTTTTTT.

The rearrangement joins TRBV6-2 or TRBV6-3 to TRBJ1-6; tentatively, D is TRBD1 (6 bases). Germline V CDR1 and CDR2: MNHEY, SVGEGT. Trimming cost V 6 bases and J 9 bases, with 15 bases left between them. CDR3 length: 14 amino acids. DNA of the CDR3: TGTGCCAGCAGCGAACAGGGCGCTGGTTCACCCCTCCACTTT. This sequence encodes CASSEQGAGSPLHF.

The rearrangement links TRBV13 to TRBJ2-2, with a tentative D call TRBD2 (6 bases). The CDR3 loop spans 14 amino acids. CDR1 and CDR2 from the germline V gene are PRHDT and FYEKMQ (reference sequence). Trimming removed 8 bases at V and 7 bases at J, with 17 bases between. The CDR3 bases are TGTGCCAGCGCGTTACGGGGGATTCACGGGGAGCTGTTTTTT. Amino acids: CASALRGIHGELFF.

The CDR3 nucleotides are TGCGCCAGCAGCCCATATGGGGGGGAGGGAACTGAAGCTTTCTTT. Protein sequence: CASSPYGGEGTEAFF. V is TRBV5-1 and J is TRBJ1-1; maybe TRBD1 (5 bases). In germline, CDR1 is SGHRS, CDR2 YFSETQ. The V end lost 4 bases, the J end lost 5 bases, and 18 bases lay between the germline ends. The CDR3 totals 15 residues.

This chain uses TRBV14 with TRBJ1-6, with TRBD1 matching 9 bases. The germline gives CDR1 SGHDN, CDR2 FVKESK. The CDR3 sequence is 16 residues long. With 4 bases clipped from V and 4 bases from J, the junction kept 5 bases outside the gene matches. This CDR3 is CASSPAGQGYNSPLHF. CDR3 DNA sequence: TGTGCCAGCAGCCCCGCGGGACAGGGTTATAATTCACCCCTCCACTTT. Full variable domain (rest looked up from reference TRBV14 and TRBJ1-6): EAGVTQFPSHSVIEKGQTVTLRCDPISGHDNLYWYRRVMGKEIKFLLHFVKESKQDESGMPNNRFLAERTGGTYSTLKVQPAELEDSGVYFCASSPAGQGYNSPLHFGNGTRLTVT.